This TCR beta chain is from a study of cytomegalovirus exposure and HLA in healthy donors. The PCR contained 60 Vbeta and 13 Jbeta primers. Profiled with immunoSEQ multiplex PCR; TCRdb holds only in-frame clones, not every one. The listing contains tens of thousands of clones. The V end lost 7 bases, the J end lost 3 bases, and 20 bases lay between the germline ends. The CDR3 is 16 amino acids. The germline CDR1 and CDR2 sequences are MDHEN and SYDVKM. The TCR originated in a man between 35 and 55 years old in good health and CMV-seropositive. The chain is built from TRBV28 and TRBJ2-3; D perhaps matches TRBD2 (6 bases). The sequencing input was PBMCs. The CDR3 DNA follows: TGTGCCAGCACCCGAGGAGGGAGGAGCTCAACAGATACGCAGTATTTT. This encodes CASTRGGRSSTDTQYF.